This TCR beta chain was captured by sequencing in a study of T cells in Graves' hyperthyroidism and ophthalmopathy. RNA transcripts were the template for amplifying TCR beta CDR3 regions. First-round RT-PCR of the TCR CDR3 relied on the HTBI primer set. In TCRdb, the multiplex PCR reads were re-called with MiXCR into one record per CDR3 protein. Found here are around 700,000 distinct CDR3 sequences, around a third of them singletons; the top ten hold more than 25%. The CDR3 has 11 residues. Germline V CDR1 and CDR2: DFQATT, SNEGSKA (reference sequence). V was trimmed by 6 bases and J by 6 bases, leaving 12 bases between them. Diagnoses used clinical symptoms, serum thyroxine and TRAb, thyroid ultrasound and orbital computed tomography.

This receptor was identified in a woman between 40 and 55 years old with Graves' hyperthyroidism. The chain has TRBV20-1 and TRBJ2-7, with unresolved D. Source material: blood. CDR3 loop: CSAAQPAEQYF. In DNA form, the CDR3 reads TGCAGTGCCGCTCAACCGGCCGAGCAGTACTTC.